This T cell receptor beta chain was recorded in a study of memory CD4+ T cells and cytomegalovirus serostatus. As to this clone: As yet, its antigen is unknown.

The V segment lost 6 bases and the J segment 1 base; nucleotides outside the gene matches: 8. The CDR3 is made up of 15 amino acids. Germline assignment: CDR1 SNHLY and CDR2 FYNNEI. The method was immunoSEQ multiplex PCR; TCRdb's version includes in-frame clones alone and lacks a portion of them. The sample lists 48,000 or so clones, around 80% occurring once. Study results and caveats: Each of approximately 73 CMV-associated TCRbeta sequences occurred in one to five individuals.

Single viable CD3+CD4+CD8-CD45RO+ cells were sorted as the memory CD4+ T cells. The chain recombines TRBV2 with TRBJ2-5; 7 bases map to TRBD2. This receptor was taken from an adult in good health and CMV-seronegative. Material: memory CD4+ T cells from blood. Here the CDR3 reads CASRLTWGGQETQYF. The CDR3, as DNA: TGTGCCAGCAGACTTACTTGGGGGGGCCAAGAGACCCAGTACTTC.